Presented here are 3 T cell receptor beta chains from one specimen sequenced in a study of blood T cells in healthy people across ages. A second about 6 to 12 cycle PCR used barcoded and J-beta primers. MiXCR, run by TCRdb on the 5' RACE reads, gives a single entry per CDR3 protein. Among just under 900,000 distinct CDR3 sequences listed, less than 35% were seen once. The material sequenced was blood. The receptor set was obtained from a woman older than 75 in good health.

The chain links TRBV5-1 to TRBJ1-2; 12 bases match TRBD1. After removal of 4 bases from V and 6 bases from J, the junction contained 7 bases not matched to a gene. The germline V gene encodes CDR1 SGHRS and CDR2 YFSETQ. CDR3 length: 15 residues. The CDR3 DNA is TGCGCCAGCAGCAAGGGACAGGGGGCATCGGATGGCTACACCTTC. This translates into CASSKGQGASDGYTF.

The chain couples TRBV3-1 to TRBJ1-2, with D perhaps matching TRBD1 (6 bases). CDR3 length: 15 amino acids. Germline values: CDR1 LGHDT, CDR2 YNNKEL (reference sequence). V gave up 1 base and J gave up 6 bases, with 15 bases separating them. The CDR3 region is CASSQVGGMDDGYTF. The DNA for the CDR3 is TGTGCCAGCAGCCAAGTAGGGGGGATGGACGATGGCTACACCTTC.

Regarding this clonotype: One end of the junction fails to match germline, which may point to a read error. The gene calls are TRBV7-9 and TRBJ1-4, with unresolved D. CDR3 length: 16 residues. Germline V gene data show CDR1 as SEHNR and CDR2 as FQNEAQ (reference sequence). Here the CDR3 reads CASSLMGSSTSEKLFF. In nucleotides, the CDR3 is TGTGCCAGCAGCTTAATGGGATCTTCAACTAGTGAAAAACTGTTTTTT.